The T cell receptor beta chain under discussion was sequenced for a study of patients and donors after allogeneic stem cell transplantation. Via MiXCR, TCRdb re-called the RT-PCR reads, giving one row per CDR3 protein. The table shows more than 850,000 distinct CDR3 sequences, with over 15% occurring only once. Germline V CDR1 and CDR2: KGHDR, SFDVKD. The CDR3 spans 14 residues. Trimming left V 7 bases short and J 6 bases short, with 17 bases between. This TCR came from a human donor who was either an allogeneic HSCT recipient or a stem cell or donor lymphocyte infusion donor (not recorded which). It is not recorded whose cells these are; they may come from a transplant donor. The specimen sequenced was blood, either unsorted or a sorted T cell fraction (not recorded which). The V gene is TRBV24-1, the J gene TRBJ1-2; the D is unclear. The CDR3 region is CATRVTERDHGYTF. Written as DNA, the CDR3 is TGTGCCACCAGGGTAACAGAGAGAGACCATGGCTACACCTTC.